These 18 T cell receptor beta chains originate from one sample sequenced in a study of blood T cell repertoires in COVID-19. TCRdb's table, derived via immunoSEQ multiplex PCR, lists solely in-frame clones and lacks some. Found here are about 200,000 clones, roughly 90% of them singletons; the top ten hold around 1.5%. Sequenced: peripheral blood. These receptor sequences come from a man between 18 and 29 years old with active or convalescent COVID-19.

V and J are TRBV5-5 and TRBJ2-7; D call uncertain. The germline CDR1 and CDR2 sequences are SGHKS and YYEKEE (reference sequence). The CDR3 is 16 residues long. V lost 0 bases and J 1 base, leaving 14 bases between the germline ends. The CDR3 spells CASSLARGIYSYEQYF. CDR3 nucleotides: TGTGCCAGCAGCTTGGCCCGCGGCATATATTCCTACGAGCAGTACTTC.

The rearrangement joins TRBV10-3 to TRBJ1-1, with D perhaps TRBD1 (5 bases). The V gene lost 3 bases and the J gene lost 5 bases, with 16 bases spanning the gap. This CDR3 has 15 amino acids. Germline-derived CDR1 and CDR2 are ENHRY and SYGVKD. CDR3 region: CAISEGGAGGTEAFF. The CDR3 DNA reads as TGTGCCATCAGTGAAGGTGGAGCGGGGGGGACTGAAGCTTTCTTT.

The rearrangement uses TRBV6-5 and TRBJ1-1; TRBD1 matches 9 bases. The CDR3 is 13 amino acids. From germline, CDR1 is MNHEY and CDR2 SVGAGI. With V trimmed by 8 bases and J by 3 bases, 4 bases remained unmatched. The CDR3: CASGRDRDTEAFF. The CDR3, as DNA: TGTGCCAGCGGCCGGGACAGGGACACTGAAGCTTTCTTT.

As DNA, the CDR3 is TGTGCCAGTAGTCCTTGGGACAGAAAAGAGACCCAGTACTTC. It yields the protein CASSPWDRKETQYF. The chain employs TRBV19 and TRBJ2-5, with 7 positions matching TRBD1. After removal of 5 bases from V and 3 bases from J, the junction contained 6 bases not matched to a gene. Germline CDR1 is LNHDA and CDR2 is SQIVND (reference sequence). This CDR3 is built from 14 residues.

There are a few counts of this clone. The rearrangement uses TRBV30 and TRBJ1-1, with D tentatively TRBD1 (6 bases). This CDR3 spans 13 amino acids. Germline-derived CDR1 and CDR2 are GTSNPN and SVGIG (reference sequence). Trimming cost V 3 bases and J 0 bases, with 8 bases left between them. CDR3 DNA: TGTGCCTGGAGGGGGACACTGAACACTGAAGCTTTCTTT. Its translation is CAWRGTLNTEAFF.

This chain connects TRBV21-1 to TRBJ1-5; the table's D call TRBD1 went unverified against the DNA. TRBV21-1 counts as a pseudogene. The CDR3 extends over 14 amino acids. CDR3 sequence: CASIGQPENQPQHF. CDR3 nucleotide sequence: TGTGCCAGCATCGGACAGCCTGAGAATCAGCCCCAGCATTTT.

Concerning this clone: The sample holds other DNA sequences that translate to the same CDR3. The CDR3 DNA follows: TGCGCCAGCAGCTTGGAAGACAGCTACGAGCAGTACTTC. Protein sequence: CASSLEDSYEQYF. The chain links TRBV5-1 to TRBJ2-7; TRBD1 is a possible D gene (5 bases). V was cut by 0 bases and J by 3 bases, with 7 bases left in between. The CDR3 contains 13 residues. CDR1 and CDR2 (germline): SGHRS, YFSETQ.

The chain has TRBV6-1 and TRBJ1-5, with TRBD1 as a possible D gene (6 bases). V gave up 2 bases and J gave up 7 bases, with 15 bases separating them. The CDR3 runs to 15 residues. CDR1 and CDR2 from the germline V gene are MNHNS and SASEGT. DNA for the CDR3: TGTGCCAGCAGTGAATGGGCAGGGGCGGTGCAGCCCCAGCATTTT. Amino acid sequence: CASSEWAGAVQPQHF.

The V and J genes are TRBV7-6 and TRBJ2-3, with 7 bases matching TRBD2. The CDR3 spans 15 residues. V was clipped by 5 bases and J by 5 bases; unmatched bases: 10. CDR1 and CDR2 (germline): SGHVS, FNYEAQ. The CDR3 here is CASSHGLVPEDTQYF. The CDR3 bases are TGTGCCAGCAGCCACGGACTAGTTCCTGAAGATACGCAGTATTTT.

V gene TRBV19 combines with J gene TRBJ2-1; TRBD2 matches 8 bases. V lost 4 bases, J lost 10 bases, and 12 bases stayed unmatched. CDR1 and CDR2 from the germline V gene are LNHDA and SQIVND (reference sequence). The CDR3 extends over 15 amino acids. This chain's CDR3 is CASSSKREPPHEQFF. The CDR3 DNA sequence: TGTGCCAGTAGTAGTAAGCGGGAGCCCCCCCACGAGCAGTTCTTC.

The V call is TRBV4-3, the J call TRBJ1-6; 7 bases are a match to TRBD1. Looked up from germline, CDR1 is LGHNA and CDR2 is YSLEER. V gave up 1 base and J gave up 9 bases; unmatched junction bases: 6. The length of the CDR3 is 15 residues. CDR3 protein: CASSQVTGDGSPLHF. CDR3 nucleotides: TGCGCCAGCAGCCAAGTAACAGGGGACGGTTCACCCCTCCACTTT.

V usage is TRBV5-5 and J usage is TRBJ2-1, with TRBD2 matching 8 bases. The CDR3 loop spans 15 amino acids. The V gene end was trimmed by 2 bases and the J gene end by 4 bases; junction bases not matched to a gene: 5. In germline, CDR1 is SGHKS, CDR2 YYEKEE (reference sequence). CDR3 in amino acids: CASSFLLAVYNEQFF. As DNA, the CDR3 is TGTGCCAGCAGCTTCCTACTAGCGGTTTACAATGAGCAGTTCTTC. The entire variable domain, with the rest obtained from reference TRBV5-5 and TRBJ2-1, is as follows: DAGVTQSPTHLIKTRGQQVTLRCSPISGHKSVSWYQQVLGQGPQFIFQYYEKEERGRGNFPDRFSARQFPNYSSELNVNALLLGDSALYLCASSFLLAVYNEQFFGPGTRLTVL.

This clone came up once. V usage is TRBV4-1 and J usage is TRBJ2-2, with 9 bases matching TRBD2. The CDR3 sequence is 16 residues long. After removal of 3 bases from V and 4 bases from J, the junction contained 6 bases not matched to a gene. Germline CDR1 and CDR2: MGHRA and YSYEKL. The CDR3 DNA reads TGCGCCAGCAGCCAGAGCGGGACTAGCCTCACCGGGGAGCTGTTTTTT. As protein: CASSQSGTSLTGELFF.

This clone was seen more than once but under ten times. The V call is TRBV7-2, the J call TRBJ2-2; TRBD2 matches at 10 bases. V shed 5 bases, J shed 6 bases, and the junction held 12 bases outside the gene matches. The CDR3 consists of 17 residues. Germline CDR1 reads SGHTA; CDR2 reads FQGNSA. The CDR3 loop reads CASSTPGLAGVSGELFF. The CDR3 bases are TGTGCCAGCAGCACCCCCGGTCTAGCGGGAGTATCCGGGGAGCTGTTTTTT. The full variable domain, with the rest looked up from reference TRBV7-2 and TRBJ2-2, is GAGVSQSPSNKVTEKGKDVELRCDPISGHTALYWYRQSLGQGLEFLIYFQGNSAPDKSGLPSDRFSAERTGGSVSTLTIQRTQQEDSAVYLCASSTPGLAGVSGELFFGEGSRLTVL.

The chain couples TRBV5-1 to TRBJ1-1; 7 positions match TRBD1. The CDR3 length is 13 residues. Trimming took 4 bases from V and 4 from J; bases not matched to a gene: 4. In germline, CDR1 is SGHRS, CDR2 YFSETQ. The CDR3 sequence: CASSPRQGTEAFF. The CDR3 DNA reads as TGCGCCAGCAGCCCTCGACAGGGCACTGAAGCTTTCTTT.

The chain carries TRBV23-1 and TRBJ2-1; 9 positions agree with TRBD1. TRBV23-1 is recorded as an ORF, its role being uncertain. V lost 10 bases, J lost 8 bases, and 12 bases stayed unmatched. This CDR3 region has 14 residues. The CDR3 bases are TGCGCCATCCGAGCGGGACAGGGATTCGATGAGCAGTTCTTC. It yields the protein CAIRAGQGFDEQFF.

V usage is TRBV13 and J usage is TRBJ2-2; 8 nucleotides line up with TRBD1. CDR3 length equals 15 residues. Germline assignment: CDR1 PRHDT and CDR2 FYEKMQ (reference sequence). With V trimmed by 1 base and J by 8 bases, 6 bases remained unmatched. Here the CDR3 reads CASSLVQGGVGELFF. The CDR3 DNA sequence: TGTGCCAGCAGCTTAGTACAGGGGGGAGTAGGGGAGCTGTTTTTT.

J is TRBJ2-5 and V is TRBV14; 9 nucleotides match TRBD2. Germline CDR1 SGHDN, CDR2 FVKESK. There are 19 residues in the CDR3. Trimming took 0 bases from V and 5 from J; bases not matched to a gene: 16. The CDR3 nucleotides are TGTGCCAGCAGCCAAGAAAACCCCTGGGAAGCGGGGGGCAGCGAGACCCAGTACTTC. Translation gives CASSQENPWEAGGSETQYF.